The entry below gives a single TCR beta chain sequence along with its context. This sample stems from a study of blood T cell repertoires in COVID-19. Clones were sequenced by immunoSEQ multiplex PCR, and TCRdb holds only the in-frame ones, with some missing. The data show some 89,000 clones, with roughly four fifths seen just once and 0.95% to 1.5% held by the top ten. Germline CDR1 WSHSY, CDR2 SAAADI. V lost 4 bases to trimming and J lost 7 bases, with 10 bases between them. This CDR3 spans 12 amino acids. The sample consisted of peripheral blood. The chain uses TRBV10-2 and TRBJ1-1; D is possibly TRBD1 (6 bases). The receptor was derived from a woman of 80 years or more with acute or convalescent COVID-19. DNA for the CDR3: TGCGCCAGCAGTGCGACAGGTCGTGAAGCTTTCTTT. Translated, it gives CASSATGREAFF.